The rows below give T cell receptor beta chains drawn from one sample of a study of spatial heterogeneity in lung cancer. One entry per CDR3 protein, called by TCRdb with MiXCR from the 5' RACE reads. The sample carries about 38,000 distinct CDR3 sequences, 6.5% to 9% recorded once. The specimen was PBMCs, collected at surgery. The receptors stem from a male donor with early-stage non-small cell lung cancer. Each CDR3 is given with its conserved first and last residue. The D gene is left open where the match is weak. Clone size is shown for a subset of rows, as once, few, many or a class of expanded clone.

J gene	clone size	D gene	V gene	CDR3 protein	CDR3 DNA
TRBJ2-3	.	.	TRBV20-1	CSAPAGGITDTQYF	TGCAGTGCCCCCGCCGGCGGGATCACAGATACGCAGTATTTT
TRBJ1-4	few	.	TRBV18	CASSPGSGRNEKLFF	TGTGCCAGCTCACCGGGGTCAGGGCGGAATGAAAAACTGTTTTTT
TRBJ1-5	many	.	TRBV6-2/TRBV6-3	CASSYGGVRGNQPQHF	TGTGCCAGCAGTTACGGAGGGGTTCGGGGCAATCAGCCCCAGCATTTT
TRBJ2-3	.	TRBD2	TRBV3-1	CASSRGEGIDTQYF	TGTGCCAGCAGCCGGGGGGAGGGGATAGATACGCAGTATTTT
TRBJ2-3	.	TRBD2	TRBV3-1	CASSQNSGGTDTQYF	TGTGCCAGCAGCCAGAATAGCGGGGGCACAGATACGCAGTATTTT
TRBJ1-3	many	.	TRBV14	CASRTGTPSSGNTIYF	TGTGCCAGCAGGACCGGGACACCTAGCTCTGGAAACACCATATATTTT
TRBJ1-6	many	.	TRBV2	CASSDTHKGNSPLHF	TGTGCCAGCAGTGACACCCATAAGGGGAATTCACCCCTCCACTTT
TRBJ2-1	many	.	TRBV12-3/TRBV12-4	CASSFWGGEQFF	TGTGCCAGCAGTTTCTGGGGAGGTGAGCAGTTCTTC
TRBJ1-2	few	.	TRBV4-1	CASSQGSGDGYTF	TGCGCCAGCAGCCAGGGCTCGGGGGATGGCTACACCTTC
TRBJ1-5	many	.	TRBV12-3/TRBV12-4	CASSLTRQSNQPQHF	TGTGCCAGCAGTTTGACCCGACAGTCCAATCAGCCCCAGCATTTT
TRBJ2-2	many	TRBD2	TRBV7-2	CASSFRREGTGELFF	TGTGCCAGCAGCTTCCGGCGGGAGGGCACCGGGGAGCTGTTTTTT
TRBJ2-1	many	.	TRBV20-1	CSARGGSGDNEQFF	TGCAGTGCTAGAGGTGGTAGCGGAGACAATGAGCAGTTCTTC
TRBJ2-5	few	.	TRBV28	CASSSGVETQYF	TGTGCCAGCAGCAGTGGTGTGGAGACCCAGTACTTC
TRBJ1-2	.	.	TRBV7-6	CASSLGTQGRGGYTF	TGTGCCAGCAGCTTAGGGACGCAGGGGCGAGGTGGCTACACCTTC
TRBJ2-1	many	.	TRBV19	CASSIDQLAGGNEQFF	TGTGCCAGTAGTATAGATCAACTAGCAGGCGGCAATGAGCAGTTCTTC
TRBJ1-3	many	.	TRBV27	CASSLSIGNTIYF	TGTGCCAGCAGTTTATCGATAGGAAACACCATATATTTT
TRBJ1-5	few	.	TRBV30	CAWSVRRGGQPQHF	TGTGCCTGGAGTGTACGCAGGGGAGGTCAGCCCCAGCATTTT
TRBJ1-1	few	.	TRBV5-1	CASSLQQSEGEAFF	TGCGCCAGCAGCTTGCAGCAGAGCGAGGGTGAAGCTTTCTTT
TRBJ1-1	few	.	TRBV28	CASSLGPILPRAFF	TGTGCCAGCAGTTTAGGGCCGATACTCCCGAGGGCTTTCTTT
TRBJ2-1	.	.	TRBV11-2	CASSLAGPYNEQFF	TGTGCCAGCAGCTTAGCCGGACCTTACAATGAGCAGTTCTTC
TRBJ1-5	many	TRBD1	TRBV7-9	CASSLGTGVSQHF	TGTGCCAGCAGCTTAGGGACAGGAGTCTCCCAGCATTTT
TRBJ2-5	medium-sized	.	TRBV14	CASSPTGWTQYF	TGTGCCAGCAGCCCCACTGGTTGGACCCAGTACTTC
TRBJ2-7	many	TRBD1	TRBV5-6	CASSHFRTGVPYEQYF	TGTGCCAGCAGCCATTTCAGAACAGGGGTACCCTACGAGCAGTACTTC
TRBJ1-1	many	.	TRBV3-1	CASTRPGYEAFF	TGTGCCAGCACCCGCCCGGGGTACGAAGCTTTCTTT
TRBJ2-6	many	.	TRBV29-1	CSASLGYGANVLTF	TGCAGCGCCTCCCTTGGGTATGGGGCCAACGTCCTGACTTTC
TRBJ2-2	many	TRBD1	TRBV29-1	CSIGDSSGELFF	TGCAGCATAGGGGACAGCTCCGGGGAGCTGTTTTTT
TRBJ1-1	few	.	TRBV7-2	CASSLWGEDRTEAFF	TGTGCCAGCAGCTTGTGGGGGGAGGATCGGACTGAAGCTTTCTTT
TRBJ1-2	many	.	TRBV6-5	CASSTGGDYGYTF	TGTGCCAGCAGTACTGGAGGGGACTATGGCTACACCTTC